What follows is one TCR beta chain and its context. Its antigen is still unknown. The entry originates in a study of circulating and synovial CD4+ cells in juvenile arthritis. Study-level results: Compared with bulk blood, circulating pathogenic-like lymphocytes shared substantially more CDR3 sequences with synovial T cells. Some such blood samples were as oligoclonal as synovium.

Germline values: CDR1 SGHTA, CDR2 FQGTGA. The length of the CDR3 is 15 residues. V lost 2 bases to trimming and J lost 2 bases, with 11 bases between them. Here immunoSEQ multiplex PCR was the method, and the copy in TCRdb shows in-frame clones only, minus some. The sample holds roughly 32,000 clones, around 96% seen once. Source material: CD4+ T cells from blood. The TCR sequence derives from a human donor with juvenile idiopathic arthritis. The V and J genes are TRBV7-3 and TRBJ2-3; weak D call: TRBD2 (5 bases). The CDR3 spells CASSLDRGPTDTQYF. Written as DNA, the CDR3 is TGTGCCAGCAGCTTAGACCGCGGGCCCACAGATACGCAGTATTTT.